The rows below give T cell receptor beta chains drawn from one sample of a study of T cell responses to AZD1222 COVID-19 vaccine. The data were produced by immunoSEQ multiplex PCR, yet TCRdb's version contains in-frame clones alone and is incomplete. The sample records approximately 180,000 clones, about 90% being singletons. The specimen comprised peripheral blood, sampled on day 0 of AZD1222 vaccination. The source is an adult in good health. CDR3s include the opening cysteine and the closing phenylalanine or tryptophan. A D gene is named only where the DNA matches it firmly. Expanded clones get a size class; other rows say once, few or many, or leave the size out.

j_call: TRBJ1-3
d_call: TRBD1
clone_size: NA
v_call: TRBV10-3
cdr3_aa: CAIRSRGPDGALSGNTIYF

j_call: TRBJ2-7
d_call: TRBD2
clone_size: NA
v_call: TRBV28
cdr3_aa: CASSPGTSGAYEQYF

j_call: TRBJ1-1
d_call: NA
clone_size: NA
v_call: TRBV19
cdr3_aa: CASRKAALNTEAFF

j_call: TRBJ2-2
d_call: TRBD2
clone_size: few
v_call: TRBV5-1
cdr3_aa: CASSLNALAGGPTGELFF

j_call: TRBJ2-3
d_call: TRBD2
clone_size: NA
v_call: TRBV5-1
cdr3_aa: CASSFTGGGLRTDTQYF

j_call: TRBJ1-5
d_call: NA
clone_size: NA
v_call: TRBV4-1
cdr3_aa: CASSQGGSLYSNQPQHF

j_call: TRBJ1-5
d_call: NA
clone_size: NA
v_call: TRBV15
cdr3_aa: CATSRDRIPGGQPQHF

j_call: TRBJ1-5
d_call: NA
clone_size: NA
v_call: TRBV27
cdr3_aa: CASSSWDGGPGSNQPQHF

j_call: TRBJ2-5
d_call: NA
clone_size: NA
v_call: TRBV7-7
cdr3_aa: CASSLGGGSGETQYF

j_call: TRBJ1-1
d_call: TRBD1
clone_size: once
v_call: TRBV7-9
cdr3_aa: CASSPQTGGRMNTEAFF

j_call: TRBJ2-1
d_call: TRBD2
clone_size: NA
v_call: TRBV19
cdr3_aa: CASRRTSGAYNEQFF

j_call: TRBJ2-5
d_call: NA
clone_size: NA
v_call: TRBV30
cdr3_aa: CACHAGGPRTQYF

j_call: TRBJ1-5
d_call: NA
clone_size: NA
v_call: TRBV28
cdr3_aa: CASSRTSFRPQHF

j_call: TRBJ1-2
d_call: NA
clone_size: NA
v_call: TRBV7-9
cdr3_aa: CASSLDKTYGYTF

j_call: TRBJ2-2
d_call: NA
clone_size: once
v_call: TRBV15
cdr3_aa: CATSRVGSRDSGELFF

j_call: TRBJ2-3
d_call: NA
clone_size: NA
v_call: TRBV6-6
cdr3_aa: CASSYANPPRGDTQYF

j_call: TRBJ1-3
d_call: TRBD1
clone_size: NA
v_call: TRBV2
cdr3_aa: CASSDDRGYGNTIYF

j_call: TRBJ1-3
d_call: NA
clone_size: NA
v_call: TRBV19
cdr3_aa: CASSMVGTGNTIYF

j_call: TRBJ2-7
d_call: NA
clone_size: NA
v_call: TRBV11-2
cdr3_aa: CASSSRVWNSSYEQYF

j_call: TRBJ2-1
d_call: TRBD2
clone_size: few
v_call: TRBV5-1
cdr3_aa: CASRKEAGDVEQFF

j_call: TRBJ2-1
d_call: NA
clone_size: NA
v_call: TRBV20-1
cdr3_aa: CSAPGVDEQFF

j_call: TRBJ2-1
d_call: NA
clone_size: NA
v_call: TRBV20-1
cdr3_aa: CSASLPGTGNEQFF

j_call: TRBJ2-2
d_call: TRBD1
clone_size: NA
v_call: TRBV11-3
cdr3_aa: CASSLGGRTGSTGELFF

j_call: TRBJ1-6
d_call: NA
clone_size: NA
v_call: TRBV2
cdr3_aa: CASSEGQTYNSPLHF

j_call: TRBJ1-1
d_call: NA
clone_size: few
v_call: TRBV15
cdr3_aa: CATSRDHLEAFF

j_call: TRBJ2-7
d_call: NA
clone_size: few
v_call: TRBV7-8
cdr3_aa: CASSLGGTVREQYF

j_call: TRBJ2-1
d_call: TRBD2
clone_size: NA
v_call: TRBV9
cdr3_aa: CASSTGLAGLPPYNEQFF

j_call: TRBJ2-1
d_call: NA
clone_size: NA
v_call: TRBV3-1/TRBV3-2
cdr3_aa: CASSRGPGEQFF

j_call: TRBJ1-1
d_call: NA
clone_size: NA
v_call: TRBV6-5
cdr3_aa: CASRLGGEGGTEAFF

j_call: TRBJ1-4
d_call: NA
clone_size: NA
v_call: TRBV9
cdr3_aa: CASSPLPGLEGKLFF

j_call: TRBJ1-1
d_call: NA
clone_size: NA
v_call: TRBV5-1
cdr3_aa: CASSLAGGLNTEAFF

j_call: TRBJ2-3
d_call: NA
clone_size: NA
v_call: TRBV11-2
cdr3_aa: CASSLDASATDTQYF

j_call: TRBJ2-7
d_call: TRBD2
clone_size: NA
v_call: TRBV18
cdr3_aa: CASSPGLAGGREQYF

j_call: TRBJ2-1
d_call: TRBD2
clone_size: NA
v_call: TRBV2
cdr3_aa: CASRGTSGRNEQFF

j_call: TRBJ1-4
d_call: NA
clone_size: NA
v_call: TRBV24-1
cdr3_aa: CATSARAGEKLFF

j_call: TRBJ2-5
d_call: NA
clone_size: NA
v_call: TRBV5-1
cdr3_aa: CASSFPRDTWDTQYF

j_call: TRBJ2-6
d_call: TRBD2
clone_size: NA
v_call: TRBV6-5
cdr3_aa: CASMERGSGANVLTF

j_call: TRBJ2-1
d_call: NA
clone_size: NA
v_call: TRBV7-9
cdr3_aa: CASSSFSGSYNEQFF

j_call: TRBJ1-3
d_call: NA
clone_size: NA
v_call: TRBV5-4
cdr3_aa: CASSFWGTSGNTIYF

j_call: TRBJ2-1
d_call: TRBD1
clone_size: many
v_call: TRBV2
cdr3_aa: CASSEALSRAGGHNEQFF

j_call: TRBJ2-7
d_call: NA
clone_size: NA
v_call: TRBV6-5
cdr3_aa: CASSYGRQAALYEQYF

j_call: TRBJ2-1
d_call: TRBD2
clone_size: NA
v_call: TRBV11-3
cdr3_aa: CASSPGGYNEQFF

j_call: TRBJ2-5
d_call: NA
clone_size: NA
v_call: TRBV7-3
cdr3_aa: CASSMSRAETQYF

j_call: TRBJ2-5
d_call: TRBD2
clone_size: NA
v_call: TRBV5-4
cdr3_aa: CASSSGTRVETQYF

j_call: TRBJ1-4
d_call: NA
clone_size: NA
v_call: TRBV6-6
cdr3_aa: CASSYWSSREEKLFF

j_call: TRBJ1-4
d_call: NA
clone_size: NA
v_call: TRBV4-1
cdr3_aa: CASSQGGRDEKLFF

j_call: TRBJ1-2
d_call: NA
clone_size: NA
v_call: TRBV11-2
cdr3_aa: CASSFGAYGYTF

j_call: TRBJ2-5
d_call: NA
clone_size: once
v_call: TRBV12-3/TRBV12-4
cdr3_aa: CASRETAAKTQYF

j_call: TRBJ2-6
d_call: TRBD1
clone_size: NA
v_call: TRBV10-2
cdr3_aa: CASRDLGQGGKGANVLTF

j_call: TRBJ1-2
d_call: NA
clone_size: few
v_call: TRBV6-6
cdr3_aa: CASSYPLSGRYTF

j_call: TRBJ2-6
d_call: TRBD1
clone_size: NA
v_call: TRBV4-1
cdr3_aa: CASSQPTRGRRANVLTF

j_call: TRBJ2-6
d_call: NA
clone_size: NA
v_call: TRBV6-1
cdr3_aa: CASSDQGPHTSGANVLTF

j_call: TRBJ2-2
d_call: NA
clone_size: NA
v_call: TRBV2
cdr3_aa: CASSVLGQGTGELFF

j_call: TRBJ2-2
d_call: TRBD2
clone_size: NA
v_call: TRBV27
cdr3_aa: CASSLSSGRGTGELFF

j_call: TRBJ2-7
d_call: NA
clone_size: NA
v_call: TRBV5-1
cdr3_aa: CASSTAHGDEQYF

j_call: TRBJ1-2
d_call: NA
clone_size: NA
v_call: TRBV28
cdr3_aa: CASSLLEGGYTF

j_call: TRBJ2-6
d_call: NA
clone_size: NA
v_call: TRBV19
cdr3_aa: CASKARSSGANVLTF

j_call: TRBJ2-5
d_call: NA
clone_size: NA
v_call: TRBV2
cdr3_aa: CASSGEGETQYF